This T cell receptor beta chain came from a study of T-cell memory formation after mild COVID-19 listed by TCRdb under 2021. Context from the whole study: TCR sequence clusters from the two donors were largely donor specific. In a couple of donors, T-cell clones that expanded and contracted after mild COVID-19 were tracked by sequencing TCRalpha and TCRbeta repertoires over time. The cohort was made up of two young adult volunteers, one female and one male, who were previously healthy. Study-level results and caveats: Some responding clones were detected in pre-infection memory, which suggested that pre-existing cross-reactive memory T cells had joined the SARS-CoV-2 response. Contracting CD4+ clones were found mainly in CM and EM memory subsets, while CD8+ clones were enriched in EMRA. Clones that contracted from day 15 to 85 showed balanced CD4/CD8 phenotypes, whereas a second wave of clones that expanded from day 15 to 37 leaned towards CD4+. Only a couple of mild cases were covered in the study, and larger cohorts including severe cases with pre-infection samples were considered necessary. SARS-CoV-2 specificity was not confirmed for the second-wave clones peaking on day 37.

CDR1 and CDR2 are drawn from the germline V gene (reference sequence): SEHNR, FQNEAQ. Reading from cysteine to phenylalanine, the CDR3 counts 20 amino acids. This entry keeps only the CDR3 DNA: 60 bases, framed from base 1. The trim is 1 base for V and 1 base for J, with a gap of 23 bases between the germline ends. The sequencer was an Illumina NovaSeq 6000. cDNA libraries for TCRalpha and TCRbeta were prepared by 5'RACE using constant-segment primers, with sample barcodes and unique molecular identifiers added. RNA was extracted from every sample with Trizol reagent. Amplification of the libraries took two PCR steps, and the second step added a second sample barcode plus Illumina TruSeq adapters. Sequencing of the libraries was done on an Illumina NovaSeq, producing 2 x 150 bp paired-end reads. Turning to the authors' computational methods: Reads were demultiplexed and collapsed into UMI-guided consensus sequences with migec v1.2.7. With mixcr v2.1.11, UMI consensuses were aligned to TRA and TRB V and J templates and assembled into clonotypes. A clonotype was counted as expanded or contracted only if both edgeR and NoisET called the change significant, with noise models trained on biological replicates. For edgeR calls, the cutoffs were a false discovery rate-adjusted p below 0.01 and a log2 fold-change threshold of 1. As an exploratory analysis of dynamics, max-normalized trajectories of the 1000 most abundant clonotypes were examined by PCA with hierarchical clustering. Separately sequenced CD4+ and CD8+ repertoires were used to assign the CD4 or CD8 phenotype of responding clones. In-frame beta chains were kept once TCRdb had trimmed the public reads at Q25 with fastp and called clones with MiXCR. Entries that share a CDR3 protein sequence are merged under the most common genes and DNA. The V and J calls and clone size come from TCRdb's table, not from the authors' own analysis. The sample table shows roughly 2,200 distinct CDR3 sequences, and 70% to 85% are seen once. Less than 10% of the sample lies in the top ten.

Ficoll-Paque density gradient centrifugation was used to isolate PBMCs. As regards this clonotype: The antigen this receptor binds is unknown. One base away there is no much larger clone; base qualities are not given.

Source material: PBMCs or a T cell subset sorted from them (not recorded which). Recombination joined TRBV7-9 with TRBJ1-3; D gene: possibly TRBD1, on 6 matching bases. The source is an adult who had mild COVID-19 (a few samples of this study predate the infection). The sample titles of this study are shuffled in the database, so cell type and time point are left out. The sequenced DNA: TGTGCCAGCAGCTTAGGTCGATTAGGACAGCCCGAGGGGTCTGGAAACACCATATATTTT. Its product reads: CASSLGRLGQPEGSGNTIYF.